These 16 T cell receptor beta chains were all obtained from the same sample, sequenced in a study of blood T cells in healthy people across ages. A J-beta primer mix and a sample-barcoded 5' primer were used in a second PCR of about 7 to 12 cycles. TCRdb ran MiXCR on the 5' RACE reads and lists one entry per CDR3 protein. Of about 1,400,000 distinct CDR3 sequences listed, around 55% were seen once; the top ten hold 6.5% to 8%. Sequencing used blood. The receptors were sampled from a man aged 18 to 30 in good health.

This rearrangement joins TRBV18 to TRBJ2-3; D is unclear. Trimming stripped 3 bases from V and 0 bases from J, with 10 bases between. CDR1 KGHSH and CDR2 LQKENI come from the germline V gene. CDR3 length equals 15 residues. CDR3 sequence (DNA): TGTGCCAGCTCACCTATGGTTACTAGCACAGATACGCAGTATTTT. Amino acid sequence: CASSPMVTSTDTQYF. The whole variable domain, remainder taken from reference TRBV18 and TRBJ2-3, is NAGVMQNPRHLVRRRGQEARLRCSPMKGHSHVYWYRQLPEEGLKFMVYLQKENIIDESGMPKERFSAEFPKEGPSILRIQQVVRGDSAAYFCASSPMVTSTDTQYFGPGTRLTVL.

The chain couples TRBV28 to TRBJ1-2; 8 bases are shared with TRBD1. The CDR3 is made up of 16 amino acids. Germline CDR1 MDHEN, CDR2 SYDVKM. V was pared by 6 bases and J by 8 bases, with 17 bases of the junction left unmatched. CDR3 loop: CASSVPGGPQMRGYTF. The CDR3 DNA reads TGTGCCAGCAGCGTCCCAGGGGGCCCCCAAATGAGAGGCTACACCTTC.

The chain couples TRBV6-2 or TRBV6-3 to TRBJ1-5; D not certain. The germline V and J ends were trimmed by 10 bases and 1 base, with 17 bases remaining between them. Germline CDR1 is MNHEY and CDR2 is SVGEGT. CDR3 length equals 15 residues. The CDR3 loop is CATAGRALSNQPQHF. Written as DNA, the CDR3 is TGTGCCACCGCTGGTCGGGCCCTAAGCAATCAGCCCCAGCATTTT.

This chain connects TRBV7-9 to TRBJ1-2; D is unclear. This CDR3 comprises 11 residues. The germline V gene has CDR1 SEHNR and CDR2 FQNEAQ (reference sequence). V was shortened by 3 bases and J by 9 bases, with 8 bases between the two germline ends. CDR3 amino acids: CASSFQSRYTF. Written as DNA, the CDR3 is TGTGCCAGCAGCTTCCAGTCTCGCTACACCTTC.

J is TRBJ2-4 and V is TRBV20-1; TRBD2 matches 11 bases. The trim removed 4 bases at V and 13 bases at J, leaving 9 bases unmatched. The CDR3 is 13 residues long. Germline lookup yields CDR1 DFQATT and CDR2 SNEGSKA (reference sequence). The CDR3 sequence is CSAILAGVEEQYF. The DNA for the CDR3 is TGCAGTGCTATACTAGCGGGAGTCGAAGAGCAGTACTTC.

The chain employs TRBV11-2 and TRBJ2-7; 9 nucleotides match TRBD1. After removal of 1 base from V and 4 bases from J, the junction contained 5 bases not matched to a gene. The CDR3 sequence is 15 residues long. Germline V gene lookup returns CDR1 SGHAT and CDR2 FQNNGV. CDR3 amino acids: CASSLGTGDQYEQYF. The CDR3 bases are TGTGCCAGCAGCTTAGGGACAGGGGATCAGTACGAGCAGTACTTC.

The rearrangement links TRBV12-3 or TRBV12-4 to TRBJ2-1; TRBD2 matches 10 bases. The CDR3 totals 16 residues. The ends lost 6 bases at V and 3 bases at J; junction bases unmatched: 8. CDR3 nucleotide sequence: TGTGCCAGCAGCCGCACCCTAGCGGGGGTCTACAATGAGCAGTTCTTC. Protein sequence: CASSRTLAGVYNEQFF.

The chain couples TRBV5-1 to TRBJ2-1; D is perhaps TRBD2 (6 bases). The germline V and J ends were trimmed by 0 bases and 3 bases, with 13 bases remaining between them. The CDR3 loop spans 16 amino acids. Germline V lookup: CDR1 SGHRS, CDR2 YFSETQ. The CDR3 DNA follows: TGCGCCAGCAGCTTGGGGGGAGGTAGGGGCTACAATGAGCAGTTCTTC. The encoded protein is CASSLGGGRGYNEQFF.

This clonotype was observed a handful of times. The chain recombines TRBV28 with TRBJ1-5, with 7 positions matching TRBD1. With V trimmed by 6 bases and J by 6 bases, 20 bases remained unmatched. CDR1 is MDHEN, CDR2 SYDVKM, per germline. The CDR3 runs 18 residues. The DNA for the CDR3 is TGTGCCAGCAGCAGGAGGACCCTTCGACAGGGTTTGTTTCAGCCCCAGCATTTT. Translation gives CASSRRTLRQGLFQPQHF.

This sequence joins TRBV6-1 and TRBJ1-2; 10 nucleotides align to TRBD1. The CDR3 runs to 17 residues. With V trimmed by 5 bases and J by 0 bases, 9 bases remained unmatched. Germline CDR1 and CDR2: MNHNS and SASEGT. CDR3: CASSRAGTGDTNYGYTF. CDR3 coding DNA: TGTGCCAGCAGTAGAGCCGGGACAGGGGATACTAACTATGGCTACACCTTC.

The chain carries TRBV14 and TRBJ2-5; D is unclear. This CDR3 has 15 residues. V dropped 4 bases and J dropped 6 bases, with 18 bases sitting between them. Germline CDR1 reads SGHDN; CDR2 reads FVKESK. DNA for the CDR3: TGTGCCAGCAGCCCCCCAGAAATGAACGAGAAGACCCAGTACTTC. Translated: CASSPPEMNEKTQYF.

This clonotype was seen only a few times. This chain uses TRBV27 with TRBJ2-7; tentatively, D is TRBD1 or TRBD2 (5 bases each). The CDR3 covers 12 residues. Germline assignment: CDR1 MNHEY and CDR2 SMNVEV (reference sequence). V lost 5 bases and J 6 bases, leaving 11 bases between the germline ends. CDR3 coding DNA: TGTGCCAGCAGTCACGGGGCGTTCGAGCAGTACTTC. This translates into CASSHGAFEQYF.

V gene TRBV20-1 combines with J gene TRBJ2-5, with D maybe TRBD1 (6 bases). The CDR3 length is 15 residues. The V end lost 3 bases, the J end lost 0 bases, and 14 bases lay between the germline ends. The V gene's germline CDR1 is DFQATT and CDR2 SNEGSKA (reference sequence). The CDR3 here is CSASSTGIYQETQYF. CDR3 nucleotides: TGCAGTGCTAGTTCAACAGGGATATACCAAGAGACCCAGTACTTC.

The DNA for the CDR3 is TGTGCCAGCAGCCAAGTGCAGGACAGGGGGGAGGGCGAGACCCAGTACTTC. The encoded protein is CASSQVQDRGEGETQYF. This chain links TRBV3-1 with TRBJ2-5; TRBD1 agrees at 10 bases. Trimming cost V 1 base and J 5 bases; bases outside gene matches: 10. The CDR3 consists of 17 residues. Germline values: CDR1 LGHDT, CDR2 YNNKEL (reference sequence).

J is TRBJ2-3 and V is TRBV3-1; maybe TRBD1 (5 bases). Germline CDR1 is LGHDT and CDR2 is YNNKEL (reference sequence). Trimming took off 7 bases at V and 4 bases at J, with 15 bases between the two ends. This CDR3 has 14 residues. The CDR3 sequence is CASTQGTNSDTQYF. CDR3 nucleotide sequence: TGTGCCAGCACCCAGGGTACAAATTCAGATACGCAGTATTTT.

The genes are TRBV6-1 and TRBJ2-7; TRBD2 aligns across 9 bases. With V trimmed by 8 bases and J by 4 bases, 9 bases remained unmatched. Germline values: CDR1 MNHNS, CDR2 SASEGT. The CDR3 totals 14 residues. CDR3 amino acids: CASDAAGGPYEQYF. In DNA, the CDR3 is TGTGCCAGCGACGCGGCGGGAGGGCCTTACGAGCAGTACTTC.